The sequence of this T cell receptor (beta chain) was determined in a study of T-cell memory formation after mild COVID-19. Study overall: Among the donors, TCR clusters were largely specific to each donor. Study-level findings and limits: Clones contracting across day 15 to 85 had a balanced CD4/CD8 profile; later expanding clones leaned CD4+. Whether second-wave clones peaking at day 37 were SARS-CoV-2 specific went unconfirmed. Memory from before infection featured some responding clones, which suggests cross-reactive memory joined.

TCRdb re-called the 5' RACE reads through MiXCR, storing one row per CDR3 protein. The sample includes roughly 370,000 distinct CDR3 sequences, about 16% of them seen just once. This clonotype was seen ten or more times. Its antigen is not identified. Germline V lookup: CDR1 LGHDT, CDR2 YNNKEL (reference sequence). V was cut by 4 bases and J by 4 bases, with 14 bases left in between. The CDR3 has 14 residues. The gene calls are TRBV3-1 and TRBJ2-7; possibly TRBD1 for D (6 bases). The TCR originated in a man younger than 30 who had mild COVID-19 (a few samples of this study predate the infection). Cell type and time point are not known. The specimen was PBMCs or a T cell subset sorted from them (not recorded which). Written as DNA, the CDR3 is TGTGCCAGCAGCCCCCGCCCAGGGGTATACGAGCAGTACGTC. Amino acids: CASSPRPGVYEQYV.